This T cell receptor beta chain originates from a study of siplizumab effects on memory and regulatory T cells. V was clipped by 1 base and J by 4 bases, with 11 bases between them. The germline gives CDR1 SEHNR, CDR2 FQNEAQ (reference sequence). The CDR3 is 15 amino acids. Only in-frame clones appear in the TCRdb table, and some are missing; sequencing was by immunoSEQ multiplex PCR. Seen here are some 80,000 clones, 95% observed once, and the top ten hold about 18%. Broader study findings: Proliferating Tregs taken from siplizumab cultures were not shown to have a confirmed suppressive function. It seemed that naive T cells were more diverse than memory cells and were major contributors to the alloresponse.

A note on this clone: Its matching antigen is unknown.

The specimen sequenced was CD8+ T cells sorted from blood. The gene calls are TRBV7-9 and TRBJ2-1, with a tentative D call TRBD1 (6 bases). The sequence came from a human donor in good health. The CDR3 DNA reads TGTGCCAGCAGCTTAGGGGCAGGGGTATACAATGAGCAGTTCTTC. Amino acid sequence: CASSLGAGVYNEQFF.